This T cell receptor (beta chain) was sequenced in a study of Ad26.COV2.S vaccination and SARS-CoV-2 variants. In the study overall: As a participant in COV1001, the donor was in the Ad26.COV2.S trial arm. Once, or twice with 56 days between doses, Ad26.COV2.S was given intramuscularly.

The treatment: about 20 received Ad26.COV2.S at low or high dose, single or two shots; about 5 received placebo; per-sample allocation not given. Collection of the samples took place on day 63 after the first injection of vaccine or placebo. Donation was by an adult aged 18-55 years who was in Boston. This clone was detected only once. This CDR3 comprises 16 residues. Germline values: CDR1 LNHDA, CDR2 SQIVND (reference sequence). The J segment lost 0 bases and the V segment lost 8 bases, leaving 3 bases of the junction unmatched. The data were produced by immunoSEQ multiplex PCR, yet TCRdb's version contains in-frame clones alone and is incomplete. The repertoire includes some 640,000 clones, about 89% of them detected once, and approximately 1.5% sits in the top ten.

The source of this sequence is a person aged 18-65 years who received the Ad26.COV2.S COVID-19 vaccine or a placebo. J is TRBJ2-6 and V is TRBV19, with 11 bases aligning to TRBD2. The starting material was peripheral blood, obtained in a trial of Ad26.COV2.S vaccine versus placebo. The CDR3 DNA reads TGTGCCAGTCGACTAGCGGGAAACTCTGGGGCCAACGTCCTGACTTTC. This translates into CASRLAGNSGANVLTF.